This T cell receptor beta chain originates from a study of T cells after posttransplantation cyclophosphamide (dated by TCRdb to the mid-2010s). Regarding the complete study: Using TRB sequencing, the study followed how the T cell repertoire reconstituted after myeloablative bone marrow transplantation in which posttransplantation cyclophosphamide served as GVHD prophylaxis. Up to roughly 3 additional blood samples from 2 to 5.2 years after transplant were also TRB-sequenced in 3 patients, as was pretransplant blood from 4 patients. Public TRB sequences were compared against a database of over 3,600 sequences linked to responses to pathogens, tumor antigens, self-antigens and alloantigens. Blood from all 35 or so PTCy patients with 1-year posttransplant specimens was subjected to TRB sequencing. Because TRA and TRB clonality were tightly correlated in several samples, subsequent TCR analyses were focused on TRB only. Samples from a few dozen PTCy-treated patients, along with samples from 15 to 20 of their related bone marrow donors, underwent antigen receptor sequencing.

The trim is 3 bases for V and 5 bases for J, with a gap of 16 bases between the germline ends. Per the germline V gene, KGHSH is the CDR1 and LQKENI is the CDR2. The CDR3 starts with the cysteine, ends with the phenylalanine, and has 15 residues. Kept here is only the CDR3 DNA, which spans 45 bases and is read in frame from base 1. On the day of marrow donation, related bone marrow donors gave peripheral blood samples. Peripheral blood and bone marrow mononuclear cells were isolated by Ficoll-Hypaque density centrifugation and cryopreserved. Genomic DNA was used for TRB sequencing, which was performed with the immunoSEQ assay at survey resolution or with the hsTCRB kit. As for the authors' bioinformatics: Initial read processing used immunoSEQ software, and repertoire analyses used the LymphoSeq R package. Clonality was calculated as 1 minus normalized Shannon entropy, and the Gini coefficient was also calculated for each TRB dataset. Phenotypes of unsorted samples were inferred by mapping TRB sequences from sorted subsets of the recipient or donor onto unsorted samples of the same recipient. TCRdb carries this immuneACCESS record with in-frame sequences only. Its versions omit some clonotypes, under half of them owing to an unresolved V gene in the studies checked, with the rest unexplained. V, J and clone size are taken as reported in that table, and D and trimming were inferred from the DNA itself. The sample counts 40,000 to 45,000 clones, each observed more than once. About 2.5% of the sample belongs to the ten largest clones.

This clone appeared many times. Its antigen is not yet known. Per-base qualities were not stored, and no clone one base away is much larger. General study outcomes and caveats: Across the approximately 47 patients, TRB clonality was highly associated with recipient CMV seropositivity and CMV reactivation, and diversity with PTCy was similar to that in the CNI/methotrexate controls. The TRB repertoires of T cells infiltrating skin or the GI tract showed only limited overlap with the TRB repertoires found in blood. Donor-recipient similarity was low at 1-2 months but increased during the first year, and donor CD8+ memory clones often dominated later blood repertoires.

This sequence uses TRBV18 and TRBJ2-5, and the D gene may be TRBD1, 5 bases matching. The sequence was obtained from a man in his forties or fifties in good health, CMV-negative, and a related stem cell transplant donor. The source material was PBMCs. In nucleotides, the sequence is TGTGCCAGCTCACCGCTAGACAGAAGTTCGGAGACCCAGTACTTC. The encoded protein is CASSPLDRSSETQYF.